The next 21 T cell receptor beta chains were all read from a single sample in a study of cytomegalovirus exposure and HLA in healthy donors. Profiling relied on immunoSEQ multiplex PCR, and the TCRdb table lists in-frame clones only, not all of them. The table has around 160,000 clones, roughly 84% seen once. Material for sequencing was PBMCs. These receptors originate from a man aged 25 to 40 in good health and CMV-seropositive.

This clone has a single count. The chain employs TRBV9 and TRBJ1-3; 8 bases are shared with TRBD1. V shed 4 bases, J shed 7 bases, and the junction held 7 bases outside the gene matches. The CDR3 extends over 14 amino acids. Germline V gene data show CDR1 as SGDLS and CDR2 as YYNGEE. The DNA for the CDR3 is TGTGCCAGCAGCAGACAGGGGCTAGAGAACACCATATATTTT. Translated: CASSRQGLENTIYF.

The chain recombines TRBV5-1 with TRBJ2-6, with TRBD2 matching 14 bases. Germline CDR1 reads SGHRS; CDR2 reads YFSETQ. This CDR3 is 18 amino acids long. The junction had 5 bases not matched to a gene; V was cut back by 3 bases and J by 3 bases. The CDR3 DNA sequence: TGCGCCAGCAGCTACCAGGGACTAGCGGGGGATGGGGCCAACGTCCTGACTTTC. The encoded protein is CASSYQGLAGDGANVLTF.

The chain links TRBV7-3 to TRBJ2-7, with D hard to call. Germline V lookup: CDR1 SGHTA, CDR2 FQGTGA. The CDR3 spans 13 residues. V gave up 9 bases and J gave up 4 bases, with 16 bases separating them. The CDR3 here is CASSHTPGYEQYF. CDR3 bases: TGTGCCAGTTCTCATACCCCAGGTTACGAGCAGTACTTC.

The V call is TRBV28, the J call TRBJ1-1, with a weak D call TRBD1 (6 bases). V lost 4 bases to trimming and J lost 3 bases, with 18 bases between them. The CDR3 runs 16 residues. Germline V CDR1 and CDR2: MDHEN, SYDVKM. The CDR3 DNA reads TGTGCCAGCAGTTGGGACACGCCCTATGGGGACACTGAAGCTTTCTTT. Translation: CASSWDTPYGDTEAFF.

The gene calls are TRBV30 and TRBJ1-1, with 8 bases fitting TRBD1. The ends lost 3 bases at V and 3 bases at J; junction bases unmatched: 6. CDR1 and CDR2 (germline): GTSNPN, SVGIG (reference sequence). The CDR3 is made up of 14 amino acids. The CDR3 is CAWRTGGADTEAFF. CDR3 bases: TGTGCCTGGAGAACAGGGGGGGCGGACACTGAAGCTTTCTTT.

The chain combines TRBV18 with TRBJ1-2; 7 positions agree with TRBD1. V was clipped by 4 bases and J by 4 bases; unmatched bases: 21. Germline CDR1 is KGHSH and CDR2 is LQKENI. The CDR3 is 19 residues long. The CDR3 protein is CASSLVSKGTALIGYGYTF. For the CDR3, the DNA is TGTGCCAGCTCACTTGTAAGCAAAGGGACAGCCCTGATAGGCTATGGCTACACCTTC.

The chain has TRBV6-5 and TRBJ2-7; tentatively, D is TRBD1 (5 bases). Trimming shortened V by 0 bases and J by 3 bases, and 12 bases separated the two germline ends. The CDR3 runs to 15 residues. Germline CDR1 reads MNHEY; CDR2 reads SVGAGI. The CDR3 coding sequence is TGTGCCAGCAGTTACTCGATCGGACACCTCTACGAGCAGTACTTC. Translation gives CASSYSIGHLYEQYF.

The V and J genes are TRBV7-3 and TRBJ1-2; perhaps TRBD1 as D (5 bases). The germline V gene has CDR1 SGHTA and CDR2 FQGTGA. The CDR3 length is 15 residues. Trimming took off 6 bases at V and 1 base at J, with 15 bases between the two ends. The CDR3, as DNA: TGTGCCAGCAGTCCATCCCCGACAGATAACTATGGCTACACCTTC. This codes for CASSPSPTDNYGYTF.

The chain couples TRBV18 to TRBJ1-2, with 10 bases lining up with TRBD1. The CDR3 contains 15 residues. Germline V gene sequence: CDR1 KGHSH, CDR2 LQKENI. The trim removed 3 bases at V and 3 bases at J, leaving 4 bases unmatched. The CDR3 spells CASSPTGGFDYGYTF. CDR3 bases: TGTGCCAGCTCACCGACAGGGGGCTTCGACTATGGCTACACCTTC.

The gene calls are TRBV6-5 and TRBJ2-3, with D perhaps TRBD2 (6 bases). This CDR3 is built from 16 residues. V was trimmed by 0 bases and J by 0 bases, leaving 10 bases between them. Germline V gene data show CDR1 as MNHEY and CDR2 as SVGAGI. DNA of the CDR3: TGTGCCAGCAGTTACTCGATGGGGGGTAGCACAGATACGCAGTATTTT. Its translation is CASSYSMGGSTDTQYF.

This chain connects TRBV6-5 to TRBJ1-5, with 7 nucleotides matching TRBD1. J lost 7 bases, V lost 6 bases, and 12 bases had no gene match. The CDR3 sequence is 15 residues long. Germline lookup yields CDR1 MNHEY and CDR2 SVGAGI. CDR3 in DNA: TGTGCCAGCAGACCCGACAGGGAGGTACAGCAGCCCCAGCATTTT. Translated, it gives CASRPDREVQQPQHF.

The chain is built from TRBV6-4 and TRBJ2-2, with 9 bases matching TRBD2. V lost 4 bases and J lost 4; bases outside the gene matches: 4. The CDR3 length is 15 residues. From germline, CDR1 is MRHNA and CDR2 SNTAGT. Here the CDR3 reads CASSVIAGVTGELFF. The CDR3 bases are TGTGCCAGCAGTGTAATAGCGGGAGTCACCGGGGAGCTGTTTTTT.

The chain is built from TRBV10-3 and TRBJ2-5, with D unclear. Germline V CDR1 and CDR2: ENHRY, SYGVKD. The V and J ends lost 3 bases and 5 bases respectively, with 7 bases between them. The CDR3 extends over 12 amino acids. CDR3 amino acids: CAISEQWETQYF. The CDR3 DNA follows: TGTGCCATCAGTGAACAGTGGGAGACCCAGTACTTC.

This clone appeared once. The V call is TRBV15, the J call TRBJ2-1, with 7 bases aligning to TRBD1. Germline V gives CDR1 LNHNV, CDR2 YYDKDF (reference sequence). The trim removed 3 bases at V and 6 bases at J, leaving 8 bases unmatched. This CDR3 has 15 amino acids. CDR3: CATSRDDREINEQFF. The CDR3, as DNA: TGTGCCACCAGCAGGGATGACAGGGAAATCAATGAGCAGTTCTTC. The full variable domain, rest sourced from reference TRBV15 and TRBJ2-1, is DAMVIQNPRYQVTQFGKPVTLSCSQTLNHNVMYWYQQKSSQAPKLLFHYYDKDFNNEADTPDNFQSRRPNTSFCFLDIRSPGLGDTAMYLCATSRDDREINEQFFGPGTRLTVL.

V is TRBV7-8 and J is TRBJ1-4, with D tentatively TRBD1 (6 bases). V lost 5 bases and J lost 4, with 11 bases in between. The CDR3 loop spans 14 amino acids. Germline CDR1 SGHVS, CDR2 FQNEAQ. CDR3 in DNA: TGTGCCAGCAGCACCAGGGGAATTAATGAAAAACTGTTTTTT. Translating gives CASSTRGINEKLFF.

V is TRBV6-6 and J is TRBJ2-7, with TRBD2 matching 15 bases. The CDR3 extends over 16 amino acids. Germline CDR1 reads MNHNY; CDR2 reads SVGAGI (reference sequence). With V trimmed by 6 bases and J by 3 bases, 6 bases remained unmatched. This CDR3 is CASRGTGLAGGYEQYF. For the CDR3, the DNA is TGTGCCAGCAGAGGGACGGGACTAGCGGGAGGCTACGAGCAGTACTTC.

This chain links TRBV7-8 with TRBJ2-7, with D possibly being TRBD1 (6 bases). The CDR3 spans 13 residues. Trimming pared 4 bases from V and 4 bases from J, leaving 11 bases between. The germline V gene encodes CDR1 SGHVS and CDR2 FQNEAQ. In DNA form, the CDR3 reads TGTGCCAGCAGCTATGGACAGTCGTACGAGCAGTACTTC. Protein sequence: CASSYGQSYEQYF.

CDR3 in DNA: TGTGCCAGCAGCTCTGCGGCGGGGTGGGCAAATGAAAAACTGTTTTTT. As protein: CASSSAAGWANEKLFF. V gene TRBV7-6 combines with J gene TRBJ1-4; unclear D gene. V lost 4 bases, J lost 5 bases, and 17 bases lay in between. The germline V gene has CDR1 SGHVS and CDR2 FNYEAQ. CDR3 length: 16 amino acids.

The chain employs TRBV4-1 and TRBJ2-1, with 10 positions matching TRBD2. CDR3 size: 17 residues. Losses at the gene ends were 1 base for V and 2 bases for J; bases not matched to a gene: 5. Germline assignment: CDR1 MGHRA and CDR2 YSYEKL. This chain's CDR3 is CASSQVGSGRPYNEQFF. CDR3 nucleotides: TGCGCCAGCAGCCAAGTCGGTAGCGGGAGGCCCTACAATGAGCAGTTCTTC.

Note on this clone: The junction does not match germline at one end; this may be a read error. This rearrangement joins TRBV7-7 to TRBJ2-3, with D unresolved. CDR1 is SSHAT and CDR2 is FNYEAQ in the germline V gene (reference sequence). The CDR3 consists of 13 residues. The CDR3 here is CASSLAITDTQYF. DNA of the CDR3: TGTGCTAGCAGCTTAGCTATCACAGATACGCAGTATTTT.

This rearrangement joins TRBV6-1 to TRBJ2-6, with TRBD2 matching over 11 bases. CDR3 length: 17 amino acids. CDR1 and CDR2 (germline): MNHNS, SASEGT. Trimming took 4 bases from V and 0 from J; bases not matched to a gene: 2. Here the CDR3 DNA reads TGTGCCAGCAGTGTCACTAGCGGGGGCTCTGGGGCCAACGTCCTGACTTTC. Residues: CASSVTSGGSGANVLTF.